The rows below give T cell receptor beta chains drawn from one sample of a study of graft-versus-host responses after intestinal transplantation. The repertoire was sequenced with immunoSEQ multiplex PCR; TCRdb's copy has only in-frame clones and lacks some. This sample has about 120,000 clones; approximately 92% occur once, and the top ten carry more than 0.09%. These receptors have no known antigen. Material: unstimulated CD4+ T cells sorted from spleen or lymph node cells, obtained before intestinal transplant. The origin of the receptors is a human donor who received an intestinal transplant. Both conserved end residues are trimmed from each CDR3. Rows may omit the clone size; those that give it use once, few, many or a size class.

V	size	CDR3
TRBV2	.	ASTGTSVFREQY
TRBV19	.	ASREIASRNIQY
TRBV19	.	ASSETTGTGTNQPQH
TRBV5-5	.	ASSLRATGVSWGYT
TRBV5-1	.	ASSLGLAGVETQY
TRBV30	.	AWKMGSADTGELF
TRBV5-8	once	ASSLEGYTDTQY
TRBV10-3	.	AIRSPLAGENEQY
TRBV28	.	ASSDRGRGYEQY
TRBV7-3	.	ASSLIGLAGVPYNEQF
TRBV6-5	once	ASSSRTVNYEQY
TRBV28	once	ASSLIQGGINEQF
TRBV30	.	AWRWGLAGSTDTQY
TRBV10-1	.	ASSESVREQF